This T cell receptor (beta chain) was retrieved from a study of T cells in Graves' hyperthyroidism and ophthalmopathy. RNA transcripts yielded amplified TCR beta CDR3 regions. TCR CDR3 regions were first amplified by RT-PCR with HTBI primers. TCRdb reprocessed the multiplex PCR reads with MiXCR, giving one entry per CDR3 protein. This table holds under 40,000 distinct CDR3 sequences, 52% found once. Comments on this clonotype: The antigen remains undetermined.

CDR1 SGHRS and CDR2 YFSETQ come from the germline V gene. CDR3 length: 16 residues. Unmatched junction bases numbered 13, after V lost 4 bases and J lost 8 bases. Study conclusions and caveats: A 13 V-J model separated ophthalmopathy from stable hyperthyroidism. Clonotypes that were expanded in thyroid above 0.001 mostly appeared in blood too. The model foresaw ophthalmopathy a median around 6 months prior to onset.

This sequence was found in a woman in her forties with Graves' ophthalmopathy. Sequencing was performed on blood. The J gene is TRBJ2-3, the V gene TRBV5-1; 10 bases are shared with TRBD2. CDR3 DNA: TGCGCCAGCAGCCTGGCGGGGACTAGCGTGGCAGGTACGCAGTATTTT. Translated, it gives CASSLAGTSVAGTQYF.